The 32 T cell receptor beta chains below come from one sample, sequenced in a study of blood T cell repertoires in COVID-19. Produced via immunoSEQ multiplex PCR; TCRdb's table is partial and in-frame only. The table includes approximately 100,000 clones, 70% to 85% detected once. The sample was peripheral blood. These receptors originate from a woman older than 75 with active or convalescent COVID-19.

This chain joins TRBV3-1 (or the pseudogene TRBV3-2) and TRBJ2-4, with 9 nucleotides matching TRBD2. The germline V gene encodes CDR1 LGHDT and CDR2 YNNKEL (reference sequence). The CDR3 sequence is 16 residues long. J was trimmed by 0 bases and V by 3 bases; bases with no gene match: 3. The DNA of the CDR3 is TGTGCCAGCAGCCAGGCGGGGGGGCTAGCCAAAAACATTCAGTACTTC. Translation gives CASSQAGGLAKNIQYF.

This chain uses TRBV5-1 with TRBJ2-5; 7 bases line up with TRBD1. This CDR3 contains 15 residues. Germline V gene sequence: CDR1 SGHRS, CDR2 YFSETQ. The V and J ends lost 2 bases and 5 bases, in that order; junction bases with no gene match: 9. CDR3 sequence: CASSLGQALGETQYF. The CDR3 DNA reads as TGCGCCAGCAGCTTAGGACAGGCTCTAGGGGAGACCCAGTACTTC.

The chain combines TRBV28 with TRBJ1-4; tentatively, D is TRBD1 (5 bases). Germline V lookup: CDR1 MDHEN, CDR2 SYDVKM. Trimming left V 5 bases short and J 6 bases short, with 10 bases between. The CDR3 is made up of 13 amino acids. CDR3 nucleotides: TGTGCCAGCAGTCCGTGGGGGGATGAAAAACTGTTTTTT. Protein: CASSPWGDEKLFF.

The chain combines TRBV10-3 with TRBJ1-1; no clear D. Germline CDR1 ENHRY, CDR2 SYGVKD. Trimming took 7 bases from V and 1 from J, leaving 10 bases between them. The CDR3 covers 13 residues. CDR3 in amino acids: CAITFSGNTEAFF. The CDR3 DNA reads TGTGCCATCACCTTTTCCGGGAACACTGAAGCTTTCTTT.

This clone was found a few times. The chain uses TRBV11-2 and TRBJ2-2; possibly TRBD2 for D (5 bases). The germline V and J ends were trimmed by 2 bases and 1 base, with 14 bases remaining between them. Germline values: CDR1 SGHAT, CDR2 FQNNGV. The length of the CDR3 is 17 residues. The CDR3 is CASSLSASFRNTGELFF. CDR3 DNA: TGTGCCAGCAGCTTATCGGCTAGCTTTAGGAACACCGGGGAGCTGTTTTTT.

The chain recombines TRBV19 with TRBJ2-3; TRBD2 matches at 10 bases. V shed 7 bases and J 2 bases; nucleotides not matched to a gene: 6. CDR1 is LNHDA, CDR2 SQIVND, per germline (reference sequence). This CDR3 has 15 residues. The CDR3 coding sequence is TGTGCCAGTAACCCTAGCGGGGGTTACACAGATACGCAGTATTTT. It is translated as CASNPSGGYTDTQYF. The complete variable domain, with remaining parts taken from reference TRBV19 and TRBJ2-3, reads DGGITQSPKYLFRKEGQNVTLSCEQNLNHDAMYWYRQDPGQGLRLIYYSQIVNDFQKGDIAEGYSVSREKKESFPLTVTSAQKNPTAFYLCASNPSGGYTDTQYFGPGTRLTVL.

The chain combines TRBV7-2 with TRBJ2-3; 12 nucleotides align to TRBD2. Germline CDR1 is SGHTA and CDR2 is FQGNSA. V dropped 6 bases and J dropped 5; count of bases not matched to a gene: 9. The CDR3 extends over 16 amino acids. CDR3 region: CASSQTSGSGVDTQYF. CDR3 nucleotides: TGTGCCAGCAGTCAGACTAGCGGGAGTGGGGTAGATACGCAGTATTTT.

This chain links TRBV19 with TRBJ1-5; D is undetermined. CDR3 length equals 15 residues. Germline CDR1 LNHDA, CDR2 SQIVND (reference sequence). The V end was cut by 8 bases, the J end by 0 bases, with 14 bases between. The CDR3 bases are TGTGCCAGTGATAATAGCGGCTATAGCAATCAGCCCCAGCATTTT. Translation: CASDNSGYSNQPQHF.

CDR3 amino acids: CASSFSYRDTGELFF. Here the CDR3 DNA reads TGTGCCAGCAGCTTTTCCTACAGGGACACCGGGGAGCTGTTTTTT. This sequence joins TRBV5-6 and TRBJ2-2; possible D gene TRBD1, 6 bases. Trimming removed 2 bases at V and 3 bases at J, with 11 bases between. CDR1 and CDR2 from the germline V gene are SGHDT and YYEEEE. This CDR3 has 15 residues.

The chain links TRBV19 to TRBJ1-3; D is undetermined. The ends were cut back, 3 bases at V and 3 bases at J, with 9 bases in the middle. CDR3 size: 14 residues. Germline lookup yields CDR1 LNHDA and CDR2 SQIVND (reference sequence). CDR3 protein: CASSISQFGNTIYF. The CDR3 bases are TGTGCCAGTAGTATCTCGCAGTTTGGAAACACCATATATTTT.

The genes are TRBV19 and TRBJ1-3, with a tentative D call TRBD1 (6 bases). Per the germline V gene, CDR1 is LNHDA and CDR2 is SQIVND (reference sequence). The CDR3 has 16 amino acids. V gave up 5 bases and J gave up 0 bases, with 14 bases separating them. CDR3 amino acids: CASSPGGGRSGNTIYF. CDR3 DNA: TGTGCCAGTAGTCCAGGCGGGGGCCGCTCTGGAAACACCATATATTTT.

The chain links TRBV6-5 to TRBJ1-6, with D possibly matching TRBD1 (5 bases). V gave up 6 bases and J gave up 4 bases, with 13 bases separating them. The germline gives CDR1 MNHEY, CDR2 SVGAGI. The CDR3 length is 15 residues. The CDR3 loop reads CASRVPGVYNSPLHF. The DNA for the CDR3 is TGTGCCAGCAGGGTTCCGGGGGTTTATAATTCACCCCTCCACTTT.

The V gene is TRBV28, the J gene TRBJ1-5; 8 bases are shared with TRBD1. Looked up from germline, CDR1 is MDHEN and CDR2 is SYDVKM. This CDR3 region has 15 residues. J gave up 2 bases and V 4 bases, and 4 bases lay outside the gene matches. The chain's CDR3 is CASSSGQEGNQPQHF. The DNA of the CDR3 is TGTGCCAGCAGTTCGGGACAGGAGGGCAATCAGCCCCAGCATTTT. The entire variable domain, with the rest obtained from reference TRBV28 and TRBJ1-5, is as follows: DVKVTQSSRYLVKRTGEKVFLECVQDMDHENMFWYRQDPGLGLRLIYFSYDVKMKEKGDIPEGYSVSREKKERFSLILESASTNQTSMYLCASSSGQEGNQPQHFGDGTRLSIL.

CDR3 region: CASSSETAMAQYF. The DNA of the CDR3 is TGTGCCAGCAGCTCAGAGACTGCGATGGCGCAGTATTTT. The chain links TRBV12-1 to TRBJ2-3; TRBD2, the table's D call, lacks a check against the DNA. TRBV12-1 is noted as a pseudogene. The CDR3 has 13 residues.

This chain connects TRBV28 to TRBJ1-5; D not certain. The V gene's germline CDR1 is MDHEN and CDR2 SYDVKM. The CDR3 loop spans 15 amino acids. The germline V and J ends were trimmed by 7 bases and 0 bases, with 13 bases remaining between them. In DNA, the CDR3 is TGTGCCAGCAAGCGATGGCTATATAGCAATCAGCCCCAGCATTTT. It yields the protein CASKRWLYSNQPQHF.

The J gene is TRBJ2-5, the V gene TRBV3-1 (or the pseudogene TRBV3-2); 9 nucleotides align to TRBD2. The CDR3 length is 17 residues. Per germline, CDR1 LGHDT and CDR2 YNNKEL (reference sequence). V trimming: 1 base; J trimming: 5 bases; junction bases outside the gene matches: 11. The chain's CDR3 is CASSQARLAVRGETQYF. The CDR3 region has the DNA TGTGCCAGCAGCCAAGCAAGACTAGCGGTACGAGGTGAGACCCAGTACTTC.

The CDR3 DNA reads as TGCGCCAGCAGCTTGGTGCTAGCGGGAGGGGGTAATGAGCAGTTCTTC. Its protein is CASSLVLAGGGNEQFF. This sequence joins TRBV5-1 and TRBJ2-1, with TRBD2 matching 12 bases. This CDR3 comprises 16 residues. V shed 0 bases and J 7 bases; nucleotides not matched to a gene: 5. Per germline, CDR1 SGHRS and CDR2 YFSETQ.

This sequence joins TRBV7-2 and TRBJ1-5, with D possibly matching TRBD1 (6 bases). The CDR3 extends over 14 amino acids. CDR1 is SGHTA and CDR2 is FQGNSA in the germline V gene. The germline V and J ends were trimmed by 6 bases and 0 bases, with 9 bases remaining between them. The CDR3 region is CASRPQGSNQPQHF. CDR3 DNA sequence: TGTGCCAGCAGGCCACAGGGTAGCAATCAGCCCCAGCATTTT.

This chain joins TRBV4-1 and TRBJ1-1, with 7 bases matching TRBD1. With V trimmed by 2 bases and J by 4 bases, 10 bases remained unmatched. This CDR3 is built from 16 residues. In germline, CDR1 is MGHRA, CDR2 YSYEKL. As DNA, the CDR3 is TGCGCCAGCAGCCAACTTGTCCTACAGGGGCGCACTGAAGCTTTCTTT. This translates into CASSQLVLQGRTEAFF.

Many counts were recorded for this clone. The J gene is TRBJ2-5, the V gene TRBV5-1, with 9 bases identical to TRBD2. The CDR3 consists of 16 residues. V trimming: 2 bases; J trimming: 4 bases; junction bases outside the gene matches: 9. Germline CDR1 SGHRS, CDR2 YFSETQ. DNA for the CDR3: TGCGCCAGCAGCTTCCGGACTAGCGTTGCGCCAGAGACCCAGTACTTC. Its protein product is CASSFRTSVAPETQYF.

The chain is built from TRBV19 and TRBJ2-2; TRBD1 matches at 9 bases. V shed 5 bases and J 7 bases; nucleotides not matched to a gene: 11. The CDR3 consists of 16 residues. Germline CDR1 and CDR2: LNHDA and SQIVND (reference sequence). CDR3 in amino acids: CASSFLTGGTGGELFF. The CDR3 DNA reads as TGTGCCAGTAGTTTCTTGACAGGGGGAACAGGCGGGGAGCTGTTTTTT.

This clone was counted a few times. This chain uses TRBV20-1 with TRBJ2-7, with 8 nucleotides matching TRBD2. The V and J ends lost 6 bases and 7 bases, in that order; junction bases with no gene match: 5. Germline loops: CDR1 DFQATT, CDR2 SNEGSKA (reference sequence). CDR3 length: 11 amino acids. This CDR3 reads CSATSGGEQYF. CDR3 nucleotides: TGCAGTGCCACATCGGGGGGGGAGCAGTACTTC.

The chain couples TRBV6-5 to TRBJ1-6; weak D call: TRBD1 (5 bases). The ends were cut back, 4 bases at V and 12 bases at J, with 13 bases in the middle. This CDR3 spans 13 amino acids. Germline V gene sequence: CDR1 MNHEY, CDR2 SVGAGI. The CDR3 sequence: CASSSGQRRPLHF. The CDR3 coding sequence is TGTGCCAGCAGTTCCGGACAACGGAGACCCCTCCACTTT.

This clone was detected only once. This CDR3 is CASSSRSNQPQHF. The CDR3 DNA reads TGTGCCAGCAGCTCTAGGAGCAATCAGCCCCAGCATTTT. This chain connects TRBV7-2 to TRBJ1-5; D ambiguous. Looked up from germline, CDR1 is SGHTA and CDR2 is FQGNSA. The V end was cut by 4 bases, the J end by 1 base, with 5 bases between. The CDR3 loop spans 13 amino acids.

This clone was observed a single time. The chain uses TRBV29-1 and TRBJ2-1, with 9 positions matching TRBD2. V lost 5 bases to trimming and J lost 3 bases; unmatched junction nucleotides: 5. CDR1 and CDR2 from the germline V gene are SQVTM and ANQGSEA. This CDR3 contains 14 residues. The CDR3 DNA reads TGCAGCGTTATATCGACTAGCGGCTACAATGAGCAGTTCTTC. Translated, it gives CSVISTSGYNEQFF.

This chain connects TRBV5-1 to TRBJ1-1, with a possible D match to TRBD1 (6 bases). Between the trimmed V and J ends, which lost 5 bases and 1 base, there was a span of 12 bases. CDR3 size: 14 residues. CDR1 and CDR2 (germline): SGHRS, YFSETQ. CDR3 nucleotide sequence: TGCGCCAGCAGGAACAGGGCTGGGAACACTGAAGCTTTCTTT. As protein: CASRNRAGNTEAFF.

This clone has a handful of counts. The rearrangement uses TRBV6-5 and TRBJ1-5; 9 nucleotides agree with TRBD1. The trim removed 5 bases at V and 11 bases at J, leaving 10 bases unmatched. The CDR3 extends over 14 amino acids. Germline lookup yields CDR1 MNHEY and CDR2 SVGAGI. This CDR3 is CASSNTGGRWAQHF. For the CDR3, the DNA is TGTGCCAGCAGTAATACAGGGGGCAGGTGGGCCCAGCATTTT.

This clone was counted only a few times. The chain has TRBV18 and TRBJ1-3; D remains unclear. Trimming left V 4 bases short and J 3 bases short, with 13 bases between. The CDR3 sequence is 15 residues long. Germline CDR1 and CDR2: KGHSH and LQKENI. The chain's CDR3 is CASSLRPEDGNTIYF. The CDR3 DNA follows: TGTGCCAGCTCACTGCGTCCCGAGGATGGAAACACCATATATTTT.

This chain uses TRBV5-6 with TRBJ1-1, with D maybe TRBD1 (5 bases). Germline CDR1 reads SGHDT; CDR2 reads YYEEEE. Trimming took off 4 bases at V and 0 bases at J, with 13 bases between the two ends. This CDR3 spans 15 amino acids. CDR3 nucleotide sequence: TGTGCCAGCAGCGGTACTCGACAGATGAACACTGAAGCTTTCTTT. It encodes CASSGTRQMNTEAFF.

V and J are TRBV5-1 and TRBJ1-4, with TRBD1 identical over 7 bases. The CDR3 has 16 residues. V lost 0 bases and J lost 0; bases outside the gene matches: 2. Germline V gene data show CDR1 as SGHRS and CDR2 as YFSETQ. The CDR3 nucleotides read TGCGCCAGCAGCTTGGAGGGGACAGCAACTAATGAAAAACTGTTTTTT. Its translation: CASSLEGTATNEKLFF.

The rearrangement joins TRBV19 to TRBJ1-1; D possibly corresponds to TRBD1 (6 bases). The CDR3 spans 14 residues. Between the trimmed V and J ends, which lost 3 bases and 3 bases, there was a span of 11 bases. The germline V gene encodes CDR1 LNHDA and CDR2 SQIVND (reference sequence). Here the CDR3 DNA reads TGTGCCAGTAGTATTATGGACAGAGACACTGAAGCTTTCTTT. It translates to CASSIMDRDTEAFF.

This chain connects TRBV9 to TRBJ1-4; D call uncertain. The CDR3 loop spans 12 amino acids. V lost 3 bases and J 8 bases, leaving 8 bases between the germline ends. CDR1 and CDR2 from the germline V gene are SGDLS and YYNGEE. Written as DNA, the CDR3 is TGTGCCAGCAGCGATTACGGGGAAAAACTGTTTTTT. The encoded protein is CASSDYGEKLFF.